The subject of this entry is one T cell receptor (beta chain). Method: immunoSEQ multiplex PCR; TCRdb's copy keeps in-frame clones and lacks some. The table lists 250,000 to 350,000 clones, 87% of them singletons. This sample stems from a study of blood T cell repertoires in COVID-19. Study background: Both acute and convalescent COVID-19 samples were obtained from the United States, Italy and Spain.

Trimming cost V 7 bases and J 6 bases; bases outside gene matches: 9. The CDR3 covers 15 residues. Germline V gene sequence: CDR1 MNHEY, CDR2 SVGAGI. Sequencing input: peripheral blood. This TCR was recovered from a woman aged 45-60 years who had recovered from COVID-19. The chain employs TRBV6-5 and TRBJ1-6, with 7 bases that match TRBD1. In DNA, the CDR3 is TGTGCCAGCATCAAGAACAGGGGAGGTAATTCACCCCTCCACTTT. This gives the protein CASIKNRGGNSPLHF.